The TCR beta chain described here comes from a study of tumor-infiltrating lymphocytes in primary liver carcinoma. Comments on this clonotype: Its ends do not fully match the called genes, so a read error is possible.

A constant-region primer primed TCR beta cDNA synthesis from 450 to 550 ng of total RNA. For TCR beta, libraries were produced by three nested multiplex PCR rounds using slightly modified ARM-PCR. TCRdb recomputed calls from the multiplex PCR reads with MiXCR, one row per CDR3 protein. In the table there are about 210,000 distinct CDR3 sequences, around 81% of which are singletons. Bulk tissue was left unsorted, and RNA and DNA were co-extracted from 20-30 mg of it. Sequencing was done on a sample of tumor tissue from primary liver carcinoma. The clonotype originates from a man in his forties with primary liver carcinoma and hepatitis B virus infection.

CDR3 sequence: CASCQPGQGSGTGNTIYF. Here the CDR3 DNA reads TGCGCCAGCTGCCAACCGGGACAGGGGTCCGGTACTGGAAACACCATATATTTT. V usage is TRBV4-1 and J usage is TRBJ1-3; 10 nucleotides match TRBD1. The germline gives CDR1 MGHRA, CDR2 YSYEKL. The CDR3 is 18 amino acids.